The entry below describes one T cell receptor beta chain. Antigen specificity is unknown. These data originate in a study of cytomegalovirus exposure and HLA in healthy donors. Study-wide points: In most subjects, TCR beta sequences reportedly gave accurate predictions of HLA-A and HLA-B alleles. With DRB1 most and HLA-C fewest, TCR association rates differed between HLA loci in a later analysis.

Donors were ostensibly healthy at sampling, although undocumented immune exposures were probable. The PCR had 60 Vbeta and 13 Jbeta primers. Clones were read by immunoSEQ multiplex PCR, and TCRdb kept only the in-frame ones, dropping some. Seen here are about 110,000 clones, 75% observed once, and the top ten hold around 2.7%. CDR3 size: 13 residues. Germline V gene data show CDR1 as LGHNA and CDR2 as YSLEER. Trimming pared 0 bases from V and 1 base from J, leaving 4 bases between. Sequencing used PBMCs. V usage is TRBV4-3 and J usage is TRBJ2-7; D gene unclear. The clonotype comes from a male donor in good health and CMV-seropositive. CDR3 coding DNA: TGCGCCAGCAGCCAAGACCTATCCTACGAGCAGTACTTC. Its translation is CASSQDLSYEQYF.